The 32 T cell receptor beta chains below come from one sample, sequenced in a study of shared clonotypes between healthy human individuals. Repertoires were generated with immunoSEQ multiplex PCR, while TCRdb's copy carries only in-frame clones and drops some. The sample carries roughly 1 million clones, about 84% recorded once. The sequencing sample was made of memory CD4+ T cells from PBMCs. The subset denotes: CD45RA-negative fraction. These receptors were obtained from a man between 18 and 35 years old in good health. Some clones in this sample may be carry-over from other donors' samples.

The rearrangement links TRBV7-9 to TRBJ2-5; 7 positions match TRBD2. There are 14 residues in the CDR3. Germline V gene lookup returns CDR1 SEHNR and CDR2 FQNEAQ (reference sequence). V shed 2 bases, J shed 4 bases, and the junction held 4 bases outside the gene matches. The CDR3 protein is CASSLMGEGETQYF. The CDR3 DNA reads TGTGCCAGCAGCTTAATGGGGGAGGGAGAGACCCAGTACTTC.

This chain joins TRBV5-1 and TRBJ2-3; D is unclear. Trimming pared 4 bases from V and 9 bases from J, leaving 15 bases between. Germline assignment: CDR1 SGHRS and CDR2 YFSETQ. CDR3 length: 13 residues. CDR3 protein: CASSPENMDTQYF. CDR3 DNA: TGCGCCAGCAGCCCCGAGAATATGGACACGCAGTATTTT.

Details on this clone: The sample contains more than one DNA sequence encoding this CDR3. The chain combines TRBV5-1 with TRBJ2-1; the match to TRBD2 covers 13 bases. Germline V lookup: CDR1 SGHRS, CDR2 YFSETQ. The CDR3 spans 15 residues. With 4 bases clipped from V and 7 bases from J, the junction kept 5 bases outside the gene matches. CDR3 protein: CASSGLAGVNNEQFF. In DNA, the CDR3 is TGCGCCAGCAGCGGACTAGCGGGAGTTAATAATGAGCAGTTCTTC.

Turning to this clone: Other DNA sequences within the sample encode an identical CDR3. This chain uses TRBV28 with TRBJ2-3; no clear D. The V and J ends lost 2 bases and 2 bases respectively, with 2 bases between them. Germline V gene sequence: CDR1 MDHEN, CDR2 SYDVKM. The CDR3 is 12 residues long. DNA of the CDR3: TGTGCCAGCAGTTTAACCACAGATACGCAGTATTTT. It specifies CASSLTTDTQYF. The full variable domain, rest sourced from reference TRBV28 and TRBJ2-3, is DVKVTQSSRYLVKRTGEKVFLECVQDMDHENMFWYRQDPGLGLRLIYFSYDVKMKEKGDIPEGYSVSREKKERFSLILESASTNQTSMYLCASSLTTDTQYFGPGTRLTVL.

The chain links TRBV7-9 to TRBJ1-5; possible D gene TRBD1, 5 bases. Trimming removed 0 bases at V and 2 bases at J, with 8 bases between. The germline CDR1 and CDR2 sequences are SEHNR and FQNEAQ (reference sequence). The CDR3 loop spans 15 amino acids. The CDR3 coding sequence is TGTGCCAGCAGCTTAGCAGGGGTTGGCAATCAGCCCCAGCATTTT. It encodes CASSLAGVGNQPQHF. Complete variable domain (other parts from reference TRBV7-9 and TRBJ1-5): DTGVSQNPRHKITKRGQNVTFRCDPISEHNRLYWYRQTLGQGPEFLTYFQNEAQLEKSRLLSDRFSAERPKGSFSTLEIQRTEQGDSAMYLCASSLAGVGNQPQHFGDGTRLSIL.

The J gene is TRBJ2-3, the V gene TRBV27, with D perhaps TRBD2 (5 bases). The CDR3 runs 14 residues. Trimming shortened V by 0 bases and J by 8 bases, and 12 bases separated the two germline ends. The germline V gene has CDR1 MNHEY and CDR2 SMNVEV (reference sequence). CDR3 DNA sequence: TGTGCCAGCAGTTTATCGAGGGCTCAGAGTACGCAGTATTTT. Protein sequence: CASSLSRAQSTQYF.

The V call is TRBV4-2, the J call TRBJ1-2, with D tentatively TRBD1 (6 bases). The CDR3 runs to 13 residues. Trimming took off 0 bases at V and 8 bases at J, with 10 bases between the two ends. The germline V gene has CDR1 LGHNA and CDR2 YNFKEQ. DNA for the CDR3: TGTGCCAGCAGCCAAGAACGGCAGGGGGGCTACACCTTC. Translating gives CASSQERQGGYTF.

The chain employs TRBV11-3 and TRBJ2-7, with 10 nucleotides matching TRBD2. The CDR3 has 12 residues. Germline trimming cut 8 bases from V and 5 bases from J; bases unmatched to any gene: 3. Germline V gene sequence: CDR1 SGHNT, CDR2 YENEEA. The CDR3 coding sequence is TGTGCCAGCTCGGGACTAGCGAACGAGCAGTACTTC. Translated: CASSGLANEQYF.

This clone was observed once. The rearrangement links TRBV2 to TRBJ2-7; D remains unclear. CDR3 length: 11 amino acids. The germline gives CDR1 SNHLY, CDR2 FYNNEI. Trimming pared 6 bases from V and 6 bases from J, leaving 9 bases between. The CDR3: CASRVNIEQYF. The CDR3 DNA is TGTGCCAGCAGGGTGAACATCGAGCAGTACTTC. The full variable domain, in which reference TRBV2 and TRBJ2-7 provide the parts outside the CDR3, is EPEVTQTPSHQVTQMGQEVILRCVPISNHLYFYWYRQILGQKVEFLVSFYNNEISEKSEIFDDQFSVERPDGSNFTLKIRSTKLEDSAMYFCASRVNIEQYFGPGTRLTVT.

The chain carries TRBV21-1 and TRBJ2-1; TRBD1 is taken as the D call from the table, unchecked against the DNA. TRBV21-1 is a pseudogene segment. This CDR3 spans 14 amino acids. DNA of the CDR3: TGTGCCAGCAGCAAAGAGGGGACAGCTGTTGAGCAGTTCTTC. Amino acids: CASSKEGTAVEQFF.

Comments on this clone: Other DNA sequences in this specimen translate into the identical CDR3. The chain employs TRBV5-1 and TRBJ1-5; D possibly corresponds to TRBD1 (5 bases). The germline V and J ends were trimmed by 4 bases and 3 bases, with 11 bases remaining between them. The CDR3 is 14 amino acids. The germline gives CDR1 SGHRS, CDR2 YFSETQ. CDR3 in amino acids: CASSPGTDNQPQHF. CDR3 bases: TGCGCCAGCAGCCCCGGGACGGACAATCAGCCCCAGCATTTT. Complete variable domain (other parts from reference TRBV5-1 and TRBJ1-5): KAGVTQTPRYLIKTRGQQVTLSCSPISGHRSVSWYQQTPGQGLQFLFEYFSETQRNKGNFPGRFSGRQFSNSRSEMNVSTLELGDSALYLCASSPGTDNQPQHFGDGTRLSIL.

V gene TRBV6-1 combines with J gene TRBJ2-1; tentatively, D is TRBD1 or TRBD2 (5 bases each). Germline CDR1 reads MNHNS; CDR2 reads SASEGT. The CDR3 loop spans 14 amino acids. The V end was cut by 8 bases, the J end by 5 bases, with 16 bases between. The CDR3, as DNA: TGTGCCAGCCGTCGGGGACGTACCCACAATGAGCAGTTCTTC. Translated: CASRRGRTHNEQFF.

The chain is built from TRBV28 and TRBJ2-6; no clear D gene. Germline CDR1 reads MDHEN; CDR2 reads SYDVKM. V lost 5 bases and J lost 1, with 12 bases in between. This CDR3 is 16 amino acids long. CDR3 loop: CASSLRLPSGANVLTF. CDR3 nucleotides: TGTGCCAGCAGTCTAAGGCTACCGTCTGGGGCCAACGTCCTGACTTTC.

This chain links TRBV7-2 with TRBJ2-7; TRBD2 agrees at 10 bases. Germline values: CDR1 SGHTA, CDR2 FQGNSA. CDR3 size: 13 residues. Trimming cost V 10 bases and J 0 bases; bases outside gene matches: 3. CDR3 bases: TGTGCCACTTCTAGCGGGAGCTCCTACGAGCAGTACTTC. This sequence encodes CATSSGSSYEQYF.

The chain carries TRBV6-5 and TRBJ1-5; 8 bases map to TRBD1. Looked up from germline, CDR1 is MNHEY and CDR2 is SVGAGI. The CDR3 spans 15 residues. Trimming cost V 2 bases and J 3 bases; bases outside gene matches: 3. CDR3: CASSYRQGINQPQHF. DNA for the CDR3: TGTGCCAGCAGTTACCGACAGGGGATCAATCAGCCCCAGCATTTT.

Of note for this clone: The sample contains more than one DNA sequence encoding this CDR3. The J gene is TRBJ2-3, the V gene TRBV29-1, with D perhaps TRBD1 or TRBD2 (5 bases each). This CDR3 spans 13 amino acids. V lost 6 bases, J lost 0 bases, and 10 bases lay in between. Per the germline V gene, CDR1 is SQVTM and CDR2 is ANQGSEA. CDR3 coding DNA: TGCAGCGTAGACCGGGACAGCACAGATACGCAGTATTTT. Protein product: CSVDRDSTDTQYF.

The rearrangement uses TRBV7-9 and TRBJ1-2; 8 bases fit TRBD1. CDR1 is SEHNR and CDR2 is FQNEAQ in the germline V gene (reference sequence). The CDR3 is made up of 14 amino acids. V dropped 5 bases and J dropped 4; count of bases not matched to a gene: 6. This CDR3 is CASSPWDRRYGYTF. CDR3 in DNA: TGTGCCAGCAGCCCTTGGGACAGGCGCTATGGCTACACCTTC. Drawing the rest from reference TRBV7-9 and TRBJ1-2, the complete variable domain is DTGVSQNPRHKITKRGQNVTFRCDPISEHNRLYWYRQTLGQGPEFLTYFQNEAQLEKSRLLSDRFSAERPKGSFSTLEIQRTEQGDSAMYLCASSPWDRRYGYTFGSGTRLTVV.

The chain recombines TRBV12-5 with TRBJ1-1; D ambiguous. V was clipped by 8 bases and J by 4 bases, with 17 bases between them. Germline V lookup: CDR1 LGHNT, CDR2 FRNRAP. The CDR3 is 14 residues long. The DNA of the CDR3 is TGTGCTAGTTCCCGTGACGGGAGTATCACTGAAGCTTTCTTT. Protein: CASSRDGSITEAFF.

The chain is built from TRBV25-1 and TRBJ2-7, with TRBD2 matching 8 bases. The CDR3 spans 13 residues. Germline V gene sequence: CDR1 MGHDK, CDR2 SYGVNS. The J segment lost 0 bases and the V segment lost 10 bases, leaving 5 bases of the junction unmatched. The CDR3 DNA reads as TGTGCCACCCTAGCGGGTAACTCCTACGAGCAGTACTTC. This sequence encodes CATLAGNSYEQYF.

The rearrangement links TRBV25-1 to TRBJ1-1; 8 bases match TRBD1. The CDR3 loop spans 13 amino acids. The V and J ends lost 7 bases and 0 bases, in that order; junction bases with no gene match: 1. CDR1 and CDR2 from the germline V gene are MGHDK and SYGVNS. The CDR3 DNA is TGTGCCAGCACCAGGGGGCTGAACACTGAAGCTTTCTTT. Its translation is CASTRGLNTEAFF.

CDR3 region: CASSVGTGNEQFF. In DNA, the CDR3 is TGTGCCAGCAGCGTGGGGACAGGCAATGAGCAGTTCTTC. The V call is TRBV5-4, the J call TRBJ2-1, with TRBD1 identical over 8 bases. Germline V lookup: CDR1 SGHNT, CDR2 YYREEE (reference sequence). This CDR3 comprises 13 residues. The V gene end was trimmed by 4 bases and the J gene end by 6 bases; junction bases not matched to a gene: 3.

The chain joins TRBV19 to TRBJ1-2; D unresolved. The CDR3 has 16 residues. Germline loops: CDR1 LNHDA, CDR2 SQIVND (reference sequence). V lost 2 bases and J 0 bases, leaving 13 bases between the germline ends. The DNA for the CDR3 is TGTGCCAGTAGTATAAGTTATATGACGGCTAACTATGGCTACACCTTC. Amino acids: CASSISYMTANYGYTF.

CDR3 residues: CASSLAREAGAGTQYF. The CDR3 coding sequence is TGTGCCAGCAGCTTAGCCCGGGAGGCAGGGGCAGGGACCCAGTACTTC. J is TRBJ2-5 and V is TRBV11-2, with D tentatively TRBD2 (7 bases). This CDR3 comprises 16 residues. Germline-derived CDR1 and CDR2 are SGHAT and FQNNGV. V was cut by 1 base and J by 7 bases, with 19 bases left in between. The full variable domain, rest sourced from reference TRBV11-2 and TRBJ2-5, is EAGVAQSPRYKIIEKRQSVAFWCNPISGHATLYWYQQILGQGPKLLIQFQNNGVVDDSQLPKDRFSAERLKGVDSTLKIQPAKLEDSAVYLCASSLAREAGAGTQYFGPGTRLLVL.

The rearrangement links TRBV19 to TRBJ1-4; 7 nucleotides agree with TRBD1. Trimming removed 7 bases from V and 0 bases from J; junction bases left unmatched: 8. Germline V CDR1 and CDR2: LNHDA, SQIVND (reference sequence). This CDR3 has 16 amino acids. Written as DNA, the CDR3 is TGTGCCAGTAAAGGGACAGCCGCTGCAACTAATGAAAAACTGTTTTTT. This codes for CASKGTAAATNEKLFF. The whole variable domain, remainder taken from reference TRBV19 and TRBJ1-4, is DGGITQSPKYLFRKEGQNVTLSCEQNLNHDAMYWYRQDPGQGLRLIYYSQIVNDFQKGDIAEGYSVSREKKESFPLTVTSAQKNPTAFYLCASKGTAAATNEKLFFGSGTQLSVL.

The genes are TRBV10-3 and TRBJ2-7; D is ambiguous. The ends were cut back, 3 bases at V and 2 bases at J, with 8 bases in the middle. Germline V gene lookup returns CDR1 ENHRY and CDR2 SYGVKD. The CDR3 is made up of 13 amino acids. This CDR3 is CAISDQRTYEQYF. In nucleotides, the CDR3 is TGTGCCATCAGTGACCAGAGAACCTACGAGCAGTACTTC.

The rearrangement links TRBV5-1 to TRBJ2-7; TRBD2 matches at 7 bases. The CDR3 sequence is 18 residues long. The germline V gene encodes CDR1 SGHRS and CDR2 YFSETQ. The ends lost 4 bases at V and 0 bases at J; junction bases unmatched: 16. The CDR3 DNA follows: TGCGCCAGCAGCCTTGGGCTCTTTGCGGGACTAAGCTCCTACGAGCAGTACTTC. Encoded protein: CASSLGLFAGLSSYEQYF. Complete variable domain (other parts from reference TRBV5-1 and TRBJ2-7): KAGVTQTPRYLIKTRGQQVTLSCSPISGHRSVSWYQQTPGQGLQFLFEYFSETQRNKGNFPGRFSGRQFSNSRSEMNVSTLELGDSALYLCASSLGLFAGLSSYEQYFGPGTRLTVT.

The chain couples TRBV5-1 to TRBJ2-3; 7 positions match TRBD2. This CDR3 contains 15 residues. Germline assignment: CDR1 SGHRS and CDR2 YFSETQ. With V trimmed by 6 bases and J by 6 bases, 13 bases remained unmatched. CDR3 sequence (DNA): TGCGCCAGCACCCTAACGGGAGGTTCCCCGGATACGCAGTATTTT. Amino acid sequence: CASTLTGGSPDTQYF. The whole variable domain, remainder taken from reference TRBV5-1 and TRBJ2-3, is KAGVTQTPRYLIKTRGQQVTLSCSPISGHRSVSWYQQTPGQGLQFLFEYFSETQRNKGNFPGRFSGRQFSNSRSEMNVSTLELGDSALYLCASTLTGGSPDTQYFGPGTRLTVL.

This chain connects TRBV28 to TRBJ2-3, with 7 positions matching TRBD1. This CDR3 is built from 13 residues. Germline V gives CDR1 MDHEN, CDR2 SYDVKM. The J segment lost 2 bases and the V segment lost 8 bases, leaving 4 bases of the junction unmatched. The CDR3 loop is CASRDSSTDTQYF. The CDR3 DNA follows: TGTGCCAGCCGGGACAGCTCCACAGATACGCAGTATTTT.

Remarks on this clone: This may come from a read error, since a much larger clone is one base off. Other nucleotide sequences in the sample specify the same CDR3. The V and J genes are TRBV30 and TRBJ1-2; D is ambiguous. CDR1 is GTSNPN, CDR2 SVGIG, per germline (reference sequence). CDR3 size: 12 residues. V lost 1 base and J 1 base, leaving 4 bases between the germline ends. CDR3 in DNA: TGTGCCTGGAGTGGGGGTAACTATGGCTACACCTTC. The encoded protein is CAWSGGNYGYTF. Full variable domain (missing parts from reference TRBV30 and TRBJ1-2): SQTIHQWPATLVQPVGSPLSLECTVEGTSNPNLYWYRQAAGRGLQLLFYSVGIGQISSEVPQNLSASRPQDRQFILSSKKLLLSDSGFYLCAWSGGNYGYTFGSGTRLTVV.

Points on this clone: Sequence at one end of the junction differs from germline and may be a read error. Other nucleotide sequences from this sample produce the same CDR3. The chain has TRBV28 and TRBJ2-3; tentative D call: TRBD1 (6 bases). The germline gives CDR1 MDHEN, CDR2 SYDVKM. The CDR3 contains 14 residues. CDR3 bases: TGTGCCAGCAGGCAAGGGGGAAGCACAGATACACAGTATTTT. As protein: CASRQGGSTDTQYF.

This rearrangement joins TRBV7-2 to TRBJ2-1; no reliable D call. The V end lost 2 bases, the J end lost 10 bases, and 9 bases lay between the germline ends. The CDR3 covers 12 residues. Germline lookup yields CDR1 SGHTA and CDR2 FQGNSA. The CDR3 coding sequence is TGTGCCAGCAGCTTAAACGGCGGAGAGCAGTTCTTC. Protein: CASSLNGGEQFF.

The rearrangement links TRBV7-9 to TRBJ1-6, with D unresolved. Trimming cost V 2 bases and J 9 bases, with 11 bases left between them. Germline loops: CDR1 SEHNR, CDR2 FQNEAQ (reference sequence). The CDR3 has 14 amino acids. The CDR3, as DNA: TGTGCCAGCAGCTTACCCCAGGACGGTTCACCCCTCCACTTT. It is translated as CASSLPQDGSPLHF.